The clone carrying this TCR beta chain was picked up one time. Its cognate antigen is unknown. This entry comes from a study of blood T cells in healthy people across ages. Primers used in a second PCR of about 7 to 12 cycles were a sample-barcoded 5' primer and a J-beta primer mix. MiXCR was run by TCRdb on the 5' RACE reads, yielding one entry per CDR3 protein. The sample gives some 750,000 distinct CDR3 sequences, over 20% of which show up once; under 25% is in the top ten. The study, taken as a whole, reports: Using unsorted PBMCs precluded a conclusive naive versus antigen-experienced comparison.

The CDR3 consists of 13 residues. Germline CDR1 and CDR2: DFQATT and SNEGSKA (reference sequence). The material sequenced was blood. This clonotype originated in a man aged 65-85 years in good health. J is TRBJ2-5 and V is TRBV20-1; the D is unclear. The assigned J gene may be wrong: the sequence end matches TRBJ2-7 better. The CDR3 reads CSARVRGTYEQYV. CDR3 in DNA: TGCAGTGCTAGAGTGCGTGGGACCTACGAGCAGTACGTC.